This T cell receptor (beta chain) is drawn from a study of blood T cell repertoires in COVID-19. On the study more broadly: There were acute and convalescent COVID-19 samples, and they came from the United States, Italy and Spain. PBMCs, B-cell-depleted T cells, or T cells were the source of the cDNA or gDNA that made up the material.

Original handling: Estimation of nucleated cell counts was performed using reference gene primer amplification. Sequencing was performed with immunoSEQ multiplex PCR; in TCRdb, only in-frame clones are kept and a portion is missing. Clone size and V and J calls were adopted from that table, with D and trimming inferred from the DNA. The sample holds just under 350,000 clones; around 87% are singletons and the top ten take roughly 6%. Seattle's enrolled individuals joined amid active infection and were then monitored longitudinally. With 1 base removed from V and 0 bases from J, the gap between germline ends came to 13 bases. In germline, CDR1 is SGHDT, CDR2 YYEEEE. This CDR3 spans 16 amino acids.

The sequenced material came from peripheral blood. The rearrangement uses TRBV5-6 and TRBJ1-2; D not certain. The TCR sequence derives from a woman in her fifties or sixties with COVID-19, enrolled during active disease. CDR3 nucleotide sequence: TGTGCCAGCAGCTTGCCGGGGAATTCAGCTAACTATGGCTACACCTTC. It translates to CASSLPGNSANYGYTF.